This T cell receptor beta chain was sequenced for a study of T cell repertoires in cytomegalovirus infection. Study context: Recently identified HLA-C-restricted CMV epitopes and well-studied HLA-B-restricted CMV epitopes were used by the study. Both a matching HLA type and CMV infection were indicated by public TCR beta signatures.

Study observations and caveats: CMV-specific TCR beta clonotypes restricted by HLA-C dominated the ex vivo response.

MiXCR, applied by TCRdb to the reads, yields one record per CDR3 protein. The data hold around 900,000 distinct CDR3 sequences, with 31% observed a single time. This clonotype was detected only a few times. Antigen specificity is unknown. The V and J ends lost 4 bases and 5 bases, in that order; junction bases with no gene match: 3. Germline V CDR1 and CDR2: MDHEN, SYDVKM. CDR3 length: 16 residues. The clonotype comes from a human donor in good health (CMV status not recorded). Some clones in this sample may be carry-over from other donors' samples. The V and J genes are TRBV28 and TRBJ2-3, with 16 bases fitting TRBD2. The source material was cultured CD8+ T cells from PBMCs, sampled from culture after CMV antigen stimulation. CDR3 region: CASSSGLAGGQDTQYF. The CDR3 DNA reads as TGTGCCAGCAGTTCGGGACTAGCGGGGGGGCAAGATACGCAGTATTTT.